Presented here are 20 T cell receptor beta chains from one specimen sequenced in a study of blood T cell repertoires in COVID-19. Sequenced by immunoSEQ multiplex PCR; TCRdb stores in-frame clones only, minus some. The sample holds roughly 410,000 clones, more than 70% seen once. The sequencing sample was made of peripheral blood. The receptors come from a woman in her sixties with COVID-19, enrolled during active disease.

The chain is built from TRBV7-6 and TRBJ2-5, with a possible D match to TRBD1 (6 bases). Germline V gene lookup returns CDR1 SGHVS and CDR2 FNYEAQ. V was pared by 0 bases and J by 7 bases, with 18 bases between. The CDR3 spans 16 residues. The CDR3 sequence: CASSLAGALNGGTQYF. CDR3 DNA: TGTGCCAGCAGCTTAGCGGGGGCATTAAATGGAGGGACCCAGTACTTC.

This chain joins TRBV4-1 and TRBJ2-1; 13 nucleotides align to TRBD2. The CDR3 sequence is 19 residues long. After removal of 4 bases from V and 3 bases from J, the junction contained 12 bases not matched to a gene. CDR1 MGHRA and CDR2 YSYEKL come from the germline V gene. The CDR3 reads CASSRTTSGGTKIYNEQFF. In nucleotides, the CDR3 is TGCGCCAGCAGCCGAACGACTAGCGGGGGGACAAAAATCTACAATGAGCAGTTCTTC.

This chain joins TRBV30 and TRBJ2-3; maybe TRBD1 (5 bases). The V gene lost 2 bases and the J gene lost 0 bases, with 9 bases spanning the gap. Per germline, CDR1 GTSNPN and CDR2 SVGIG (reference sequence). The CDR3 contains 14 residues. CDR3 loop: CAWSRTTSTDTQYF. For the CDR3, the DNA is TGTGCCTGGAGTCGGACAACTAGCACAGATACGCAGTATTTT.

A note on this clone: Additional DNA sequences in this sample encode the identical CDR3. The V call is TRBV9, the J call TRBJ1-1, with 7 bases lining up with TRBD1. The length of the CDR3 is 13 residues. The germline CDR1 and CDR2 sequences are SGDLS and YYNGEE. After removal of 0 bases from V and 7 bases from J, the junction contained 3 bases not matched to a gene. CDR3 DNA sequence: TGTGCCAGCAGCGTAGAAGGGGGCGGTGAAGCTTTCTTT. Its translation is CASSVEGGGEAFF.

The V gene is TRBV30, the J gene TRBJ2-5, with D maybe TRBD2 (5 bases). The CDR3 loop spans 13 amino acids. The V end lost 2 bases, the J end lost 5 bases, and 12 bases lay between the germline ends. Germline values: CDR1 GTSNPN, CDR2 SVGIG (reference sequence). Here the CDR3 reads CAWSRGSAETQYF. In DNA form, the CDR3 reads TGTGCCTGGAGTCGGGGTTCGGCGGAGACCCAGTACTTC.

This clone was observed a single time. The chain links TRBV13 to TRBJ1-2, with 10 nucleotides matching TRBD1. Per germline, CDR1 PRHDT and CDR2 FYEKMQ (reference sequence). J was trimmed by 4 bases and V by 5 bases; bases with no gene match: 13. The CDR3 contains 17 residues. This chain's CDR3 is CASSPGTGESVVYGYTF. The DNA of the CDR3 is TGTGCCAGCAGCCCAGGGACAGGGGAATCGGTAGTCTATGGCTACACCTTC.

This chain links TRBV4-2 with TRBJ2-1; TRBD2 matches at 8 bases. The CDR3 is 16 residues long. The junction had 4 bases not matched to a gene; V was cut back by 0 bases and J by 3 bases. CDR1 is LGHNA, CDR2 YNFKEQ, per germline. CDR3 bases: TGTGCCAGCAGCCAAGAGTCAGCGGGGGTCTACAATGAGCAGTTCTTC. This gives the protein CASSQESAGVYNEQFF.

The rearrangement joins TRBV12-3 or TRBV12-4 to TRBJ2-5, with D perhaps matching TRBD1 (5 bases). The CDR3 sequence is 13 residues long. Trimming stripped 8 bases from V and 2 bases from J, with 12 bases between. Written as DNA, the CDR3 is TGTGCCAGCCCTAGGGGATCTCAAGAGACCCAGTACTTC. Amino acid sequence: CASPRGSQETQYF.

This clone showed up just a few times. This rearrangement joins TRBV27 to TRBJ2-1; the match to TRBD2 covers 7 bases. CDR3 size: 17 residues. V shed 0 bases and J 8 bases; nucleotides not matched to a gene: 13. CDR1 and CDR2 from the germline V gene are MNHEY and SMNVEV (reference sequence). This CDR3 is CASSLSPGYGGMDEQFF. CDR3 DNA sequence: TGTGCCAGCAGTTTATCGCCAGGTTACGGGGGGATGGATGAGCAGTTCTTC.

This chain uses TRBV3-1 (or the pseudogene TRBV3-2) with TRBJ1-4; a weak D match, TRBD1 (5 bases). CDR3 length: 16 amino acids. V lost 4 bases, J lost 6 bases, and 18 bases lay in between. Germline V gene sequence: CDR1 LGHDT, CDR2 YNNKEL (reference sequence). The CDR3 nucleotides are TGTGCCAGCAGCCTTAGCAAGGGGTTAGGGTATGAAAAACTGTTTTTT. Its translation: CASSLSKGLGYEKLFF.

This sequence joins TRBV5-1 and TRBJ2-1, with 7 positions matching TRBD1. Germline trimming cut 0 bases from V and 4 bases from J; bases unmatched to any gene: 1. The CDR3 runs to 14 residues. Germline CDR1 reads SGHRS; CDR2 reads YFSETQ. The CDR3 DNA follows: TGCGCCAGCAGCTTGGGGGACAGATACAATGAGCAGTTCTTC. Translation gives CASSLGDRYNEQFF.

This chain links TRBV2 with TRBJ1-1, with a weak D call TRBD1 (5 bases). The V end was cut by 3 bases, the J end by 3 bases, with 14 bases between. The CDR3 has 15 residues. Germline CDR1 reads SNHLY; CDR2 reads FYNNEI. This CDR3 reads CASSEWGLRYTEAFF. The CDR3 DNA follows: TGTGCCAGCAGTGAGTGGGGCCTGAGGTACACTGAAGCTTTCTTT.

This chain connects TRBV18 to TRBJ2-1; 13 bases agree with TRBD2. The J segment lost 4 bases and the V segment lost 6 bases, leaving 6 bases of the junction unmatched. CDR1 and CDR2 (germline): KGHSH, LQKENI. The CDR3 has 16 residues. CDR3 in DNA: TGTGCCAGCTCCCGTATACTAGCGGGGGGGTACAATGAGCAGTTCTTC. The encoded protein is CASSRILAGGYNEQFF.

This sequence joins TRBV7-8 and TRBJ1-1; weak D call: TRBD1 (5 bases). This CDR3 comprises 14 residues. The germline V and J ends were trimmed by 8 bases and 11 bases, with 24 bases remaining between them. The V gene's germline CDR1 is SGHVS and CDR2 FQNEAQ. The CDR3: CASLDGAGGRLAFF. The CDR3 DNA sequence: TGTGCCAGCCTTGATGGCGCGGGGGGACGTTTGGCTTTCTTT.

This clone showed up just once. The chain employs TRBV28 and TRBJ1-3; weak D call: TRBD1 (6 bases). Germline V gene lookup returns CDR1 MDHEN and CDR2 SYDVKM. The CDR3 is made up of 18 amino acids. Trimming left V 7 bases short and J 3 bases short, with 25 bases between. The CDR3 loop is CASTMGTQQGFGGNTIYF. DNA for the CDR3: TGTGCCAGCACCATGGGCACCCAACAGGGATTCGGTGGAAACACCATATATTTT. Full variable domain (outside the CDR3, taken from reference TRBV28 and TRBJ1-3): DVKVTQSSRYLVKRTGEKVFLECVQDMDHENMFWYRQDPGLGLRLIYFSYDVKMKEKGDIPEGYSVSREKKERFSLILESASTNQTSMYLCASTMGTQQGFGGNTIYFGEGSWLTVV.

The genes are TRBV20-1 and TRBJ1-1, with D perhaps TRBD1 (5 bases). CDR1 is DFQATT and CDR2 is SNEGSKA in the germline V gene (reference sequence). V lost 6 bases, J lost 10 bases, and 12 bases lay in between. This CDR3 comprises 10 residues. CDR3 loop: CSADSSGAFF. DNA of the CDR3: TGCAGTGCAGACAGTTCGGGAGCTTTCTTT.

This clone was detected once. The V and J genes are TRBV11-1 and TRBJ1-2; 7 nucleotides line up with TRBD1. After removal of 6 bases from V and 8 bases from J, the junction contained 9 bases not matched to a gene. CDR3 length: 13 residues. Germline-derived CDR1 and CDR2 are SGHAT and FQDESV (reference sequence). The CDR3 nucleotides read TGTGCCAGCAGGGAACAGGGGATCCTAGGCTACACCTTC. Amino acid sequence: CASREQGILGYTF.

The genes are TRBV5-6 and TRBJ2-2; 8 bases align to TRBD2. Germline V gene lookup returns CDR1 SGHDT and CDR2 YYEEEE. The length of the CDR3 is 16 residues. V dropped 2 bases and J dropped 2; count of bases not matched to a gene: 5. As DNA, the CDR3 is TGTGCCAGCAGCTTTCGTGGGACTAGAAACACCGGGGAGCTGTTTTTT. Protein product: CASSFRGTRNTGELFF.

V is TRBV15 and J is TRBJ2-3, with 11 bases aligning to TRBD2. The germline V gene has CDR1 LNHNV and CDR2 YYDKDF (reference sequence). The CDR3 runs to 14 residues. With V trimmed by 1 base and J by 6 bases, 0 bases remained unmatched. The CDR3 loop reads CATSRGTSGDTQYF. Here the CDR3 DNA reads TGTGCCACCAGCAGAGGGACTAGCGGGGATACGCAGTATTTT.

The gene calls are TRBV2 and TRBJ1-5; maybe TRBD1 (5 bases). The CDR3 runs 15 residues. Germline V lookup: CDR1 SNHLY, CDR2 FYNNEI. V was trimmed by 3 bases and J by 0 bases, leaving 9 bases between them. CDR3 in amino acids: CASSDWGLSNQPQHF. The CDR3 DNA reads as TGTGCCAGCAGTGATTGGGGCCTTAGCAATCAGCCCCAGCATTTT.